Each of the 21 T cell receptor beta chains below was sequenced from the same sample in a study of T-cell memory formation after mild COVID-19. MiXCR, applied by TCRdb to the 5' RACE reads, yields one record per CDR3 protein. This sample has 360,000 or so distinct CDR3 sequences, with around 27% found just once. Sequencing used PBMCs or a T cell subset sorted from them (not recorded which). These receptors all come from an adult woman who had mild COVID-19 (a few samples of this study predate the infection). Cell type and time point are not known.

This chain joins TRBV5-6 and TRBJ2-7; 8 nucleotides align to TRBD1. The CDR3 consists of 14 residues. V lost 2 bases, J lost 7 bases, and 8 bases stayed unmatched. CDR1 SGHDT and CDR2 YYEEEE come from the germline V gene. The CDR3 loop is CASSFVAGGREQYF. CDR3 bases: TGTGCCAGCAGCTTCGTCGCAGGGGGCCGGGAGCAGTACTTC.

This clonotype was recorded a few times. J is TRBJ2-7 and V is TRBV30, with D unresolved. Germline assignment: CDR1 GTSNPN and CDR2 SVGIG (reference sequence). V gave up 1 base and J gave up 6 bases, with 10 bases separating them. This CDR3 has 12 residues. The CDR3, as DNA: TGTGCCTGGAGTGAAGACTTCGGCGAGCAGTACTTC. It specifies CAWSEDFGEQYF.

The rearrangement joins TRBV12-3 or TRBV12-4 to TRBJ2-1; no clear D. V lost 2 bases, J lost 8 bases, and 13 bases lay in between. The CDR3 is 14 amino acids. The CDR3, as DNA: TGTGCCAGCAGTTTAAGCCTATTTTACGATGAGCAGTTCTTC. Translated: CASSLSLFYDEQFF.

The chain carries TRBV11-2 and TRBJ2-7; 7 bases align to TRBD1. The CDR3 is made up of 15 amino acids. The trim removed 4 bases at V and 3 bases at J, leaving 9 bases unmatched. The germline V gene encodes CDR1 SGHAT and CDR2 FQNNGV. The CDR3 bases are TGTGCCAGCAGCTCAACACAGGGGAGAGGCTACGAGCAGTACTTC. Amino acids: CASSSTQGRGYEQYF.

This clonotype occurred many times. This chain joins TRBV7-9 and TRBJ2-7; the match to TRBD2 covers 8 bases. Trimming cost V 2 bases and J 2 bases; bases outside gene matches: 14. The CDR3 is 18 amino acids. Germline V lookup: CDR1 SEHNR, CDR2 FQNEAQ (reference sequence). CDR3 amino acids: CASSLFLAGKKAAYEQYF. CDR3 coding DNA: TGTGCCAGCAGCTTATTCCTAGCGGGTAAAAAAGCCGCCTACGAGCAGTACTTC.

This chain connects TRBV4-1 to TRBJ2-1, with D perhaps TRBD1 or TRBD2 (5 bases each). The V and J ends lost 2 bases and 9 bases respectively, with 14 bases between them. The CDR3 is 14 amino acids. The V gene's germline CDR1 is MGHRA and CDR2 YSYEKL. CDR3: CASSQKTLGGEQFF. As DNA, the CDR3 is TGCGCCAGCAGCCAAAAAACTCTTGGGGGTGAGCAGTTCTTC.

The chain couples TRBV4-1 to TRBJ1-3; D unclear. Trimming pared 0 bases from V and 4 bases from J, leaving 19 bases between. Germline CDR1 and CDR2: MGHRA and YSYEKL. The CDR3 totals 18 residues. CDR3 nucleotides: TGCGCCAGCAGCCAAGAATGGTCACCCATCACTAACGGAAACACCATATATTTT. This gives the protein CASSQEWSPITNGNTIYF.

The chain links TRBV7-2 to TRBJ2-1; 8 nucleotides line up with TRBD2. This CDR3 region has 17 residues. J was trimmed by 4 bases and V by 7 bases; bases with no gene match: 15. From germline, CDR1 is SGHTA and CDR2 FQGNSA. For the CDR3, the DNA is TGTGCCAGCATCGACCGCCCGGGACTAGGCCCTTACAATGAGCAGTTCTTC. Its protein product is CASIDRPGLGPYNEQFF.

In nucleotides, the CDR3 is TGCAGTGCTAGAGGCCTAGCGGGAAACCAAGAGACCCAGTACTTC. Residues: CSARGLAGNQETQYF. This chain uses TRBV20-1 with TRBJ2-5; 9 bases line up with TRBD2. CDR1 is DFQATT and CDR2 is SNEGSKA in the germline V gene (reference sequence). There are 15 residues in the CDR3. Losses at the gene ends were 1 base for V and 0 bases for J; bases not matched to a gene: 3.

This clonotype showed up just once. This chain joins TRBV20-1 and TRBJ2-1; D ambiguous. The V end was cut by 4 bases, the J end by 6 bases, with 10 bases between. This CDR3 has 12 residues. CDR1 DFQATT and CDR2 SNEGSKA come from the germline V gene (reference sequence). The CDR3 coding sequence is TGCAGTGCTATTAATAGCCTCAATGAGCAGTTCTTC. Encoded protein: CSAINSLNEQFF.

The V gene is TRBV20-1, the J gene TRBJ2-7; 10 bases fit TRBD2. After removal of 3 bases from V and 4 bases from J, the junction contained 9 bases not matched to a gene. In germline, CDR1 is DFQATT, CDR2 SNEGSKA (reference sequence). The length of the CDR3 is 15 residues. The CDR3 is CSARASGGRPYEQYF. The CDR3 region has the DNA TGCAGTGCTAGGGCTAGCGGGGGCCGACCTTACGAGCAGTACTTC.

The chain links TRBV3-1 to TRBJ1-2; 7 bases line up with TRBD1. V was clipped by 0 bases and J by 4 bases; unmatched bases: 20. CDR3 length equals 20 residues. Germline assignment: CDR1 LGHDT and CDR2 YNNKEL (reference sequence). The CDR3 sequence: CASSQDTASSGLGTVYGYTF. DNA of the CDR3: TGTGCCAGCAGCCAAGATACGGCCTCGTCGGGCCTCGGGACAGTCTATGGCTACACCTTC.

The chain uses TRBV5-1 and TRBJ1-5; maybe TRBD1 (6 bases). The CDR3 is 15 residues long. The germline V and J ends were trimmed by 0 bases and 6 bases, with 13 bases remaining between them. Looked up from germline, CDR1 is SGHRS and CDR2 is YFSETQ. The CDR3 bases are TGCGCCAGCAGCTTGGTGGCCGGGGGCGGTCAGCCCCAGCATTTT. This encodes CASSLVAGGGQPQHF.

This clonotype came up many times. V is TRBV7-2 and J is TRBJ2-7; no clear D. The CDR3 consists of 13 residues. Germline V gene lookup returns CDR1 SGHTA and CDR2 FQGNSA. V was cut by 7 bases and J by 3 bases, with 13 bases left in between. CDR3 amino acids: CASTPPGRYEQYF. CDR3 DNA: TGTGCCAGCACCCCCCCCGGGCGCTACGAGCAGTACTTC.

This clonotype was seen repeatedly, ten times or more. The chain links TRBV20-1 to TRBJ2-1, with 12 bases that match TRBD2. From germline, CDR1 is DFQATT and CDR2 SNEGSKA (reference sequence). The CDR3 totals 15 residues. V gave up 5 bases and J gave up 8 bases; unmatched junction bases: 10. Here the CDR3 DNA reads TGCAGTGCTCGTCTAGCGGGAGGGGCACTGGATGAGCAGTTCTTC. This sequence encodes CSARLAGGALDEQFF.

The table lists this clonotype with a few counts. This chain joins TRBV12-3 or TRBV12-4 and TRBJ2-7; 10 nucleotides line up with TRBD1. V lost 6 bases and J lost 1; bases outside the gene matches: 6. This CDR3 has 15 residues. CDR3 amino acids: CASRTRQGASYEQYF. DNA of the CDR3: TGTGCCAGCAGAACACGACAGGGGGCTTCCTACGAGCAGTACTTC.

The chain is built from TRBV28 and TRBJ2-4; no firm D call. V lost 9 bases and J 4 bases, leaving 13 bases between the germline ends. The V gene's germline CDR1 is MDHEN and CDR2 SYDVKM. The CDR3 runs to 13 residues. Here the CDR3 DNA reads TGTGCCAGTATGGACGCAGCGAAAAACATTCAGTACTTC. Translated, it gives CASMDAAKNIQYF.

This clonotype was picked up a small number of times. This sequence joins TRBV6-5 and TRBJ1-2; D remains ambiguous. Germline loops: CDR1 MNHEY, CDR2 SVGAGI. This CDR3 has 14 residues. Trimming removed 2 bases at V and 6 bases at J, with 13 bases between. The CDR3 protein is CASSYRARRDGYTF. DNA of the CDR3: TGTGCCAGCAGTTACAGGGCCAGGCGTGATGGCTACACCTTC.

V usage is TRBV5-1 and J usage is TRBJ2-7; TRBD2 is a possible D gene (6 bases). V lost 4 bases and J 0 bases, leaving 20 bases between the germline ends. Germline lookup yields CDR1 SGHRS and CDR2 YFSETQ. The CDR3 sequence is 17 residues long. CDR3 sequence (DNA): TGCGCCAGCAGCCATCACACCGGGACTCCCCTCTCCTACGAGCAGTACTTC. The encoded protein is CASSHHTGTPLSYEQYF.

The CDR3 DNA reads as TGTGCCAGCAGTCCTGTCCGGGACTACCAAGAGACCCAGTACTTC. Translation: CASSPVRDYQETQYF. The rearrangement joins TRBV5-6 to TRBJ2-5, with a tentative D call TRBD2 (6 bases). Trimming removed 5 bases at V and 0 bases at J, with 14 bases between. This CDR3 is built from 15 residues. In germline, CDR1 is SGHDT, CDR2 YYEEEE.

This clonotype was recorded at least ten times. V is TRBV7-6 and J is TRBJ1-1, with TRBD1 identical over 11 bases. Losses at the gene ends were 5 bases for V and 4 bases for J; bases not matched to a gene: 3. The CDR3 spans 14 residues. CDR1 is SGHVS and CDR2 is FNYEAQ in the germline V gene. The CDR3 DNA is TGTGCCAGCAGCCCCGGGACAGGGGGCACTGAAGCTTTCTTT. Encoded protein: CASSPGTGGTEAFF.